One sample yielded the 18 T cell receptor beta chains listed below, sequenced in a study of patients and donors after allogeneic stem cell transplantation. A single record per CDR3 protein comes from TCRdb applying MiXCR to the RT-PCR reads. The sample contains roughly 940,000 distinct CDR3 sequences, about 20% of which appear only once. The sample comprised blood, either unsorted or a sorted T cell fraction (not recorded which). Receptor source: a human donor who was either an allogeneic HSCT recipient or a stem cell or donor lymphocyte infusion donor (not recorded which). It is not recorded whose cells these are; they may come from a transplant donor.

This clonotype was seen only a few times. V and J are TRBV4-3 and TRBJ2-7, with D maybe TRBD1 (5 bases). The CDR3 is made up of 15 amino acids. The ends were cut back, 2 bases at V and 1 base at J, with 12 bases in the middle. Germline-derived CDR1 and CDR2 are LGHNA and YSLEER. The CDR3 DNA reads TGCGCCAGCAGCCAATCCCGTCGACAGTCCTACGAGCAGTACTTC. This encodes CASSQSRRQSYEQYF.

The chain is built from TRBV20-1 and TRBJ1-5; 10 bases align to TRBD1. Trimming took 0 bases from V and 5 from J; bases not matched to a gene: 10. Germline CDR1 and CDR2: DFQATT and SNEGSKA (reference sequence). The CDR3 length is 17 residues. This CDR3 is CSARDSGQGFGDQPQHF. The DNA for the CDR3 is TGCAGTGCTAGAGACTCGGGACAGGGGTTTGGCGATCAGCCCCAGCATTTT.

This clonotype has only a few counts. This rearrangement joins TRBV6-4 to TRBJ1-3; unclear D gene. Germline CDR1 is MRHNA and CDR2 is SNTAGT. The CDR3 totals 18 residues. V gave up 3 bases and J gave up 0 bases, with 18 bases separating them. The CDR3 coding sequence is TGTGCCAGCAGTGAGCCGGATCTGCGCCCGAGCTCTGGAAACACCATATATTTT. Its translation is CASSEPDLRPSSGNTIYF.

This chain joins TRBV30 and TRBJ1-1; possibly TRBD1 for D (5 bases). Between the trimmed V and J ends, which lost 3 bases and 7 bases, there was a span of 12 bases. This CDR3 has 12 residues. The germline V gene has CDR1 GTSNPN and CDR2 SVGIG (reference sequence). CDR3 sequence reads: CAWRPAGHEAFF. CDR3 DNA: TGTGCCTGGAGGCCGGCGGGGCATGAAGCTTTCTTT.

The table lists this clonotype with a count of one. The chain couples TRBV12-3 or TRBV12-4 to TRBJ1-1, with D perhaps TRBD1 (5 bases). The CDR3 has 11 residues. With 7 bases removed from V and 10 bases from J, the gap between germline ends came to 13 bases. CDR3 protein: CASIMERGAFF. The CDR3 nucleotides read TGTGCCAGCATCATGGAGAGGGGAGCTTTCTTT.

This clonotype was counted between two and nine times. This chain connects TRBV12-3 or TRBV12-4 to TRBJ2-3; TRBD2 might be the D (5 bases). The CDR3 covers 14 residues. V was trimmed by 3 bases and J by 2 bases, leaving 9 bases between them. DNA for the CDR3: TGTGCCAGCAGTTTTAAGCGGCCCACAGATACGCAGTATTTT. This encodes CASSFKRPTDTQYF.

This clonotype occurred many times. V and J are TRBV7-9 and TRBJ2-1; D unclear. Germline values: CDR1 SEHNR, CDR2 FQNEAQ (reference sequence). Trimming pared 6 bases from V and 6 bases from J, leaving 9 bases between. The CDR3 has 12 amino acids. The CDR3 DNA reads as TGTGCCAGCAGTACTCCTGGCAATGAGCAGTTCTTC. Amino acid sequence: CASSTPGNEQFF.

The genes are TRBV4-3 and TRBJ2-7, with 12 bases matching TRBD2. Germline V gene data show CDR1 as LGHNA and CDR2 as YSLEER. CDR3 size: 15 residues. The V and J ends lost 0 bases and 10 bases, in that order; junction bases with no gene match: 7. Written as DNA, the CDR3 is TGCGCCAGCAGCCAAGACCTAGCGGGGGGGCCTCTCCAGTACTTC. Translated, it gives CASSQDLAGGPLQYF.

This clonotype appeared a few times. V usage is TRBV5-1 and J usage is TRBJ1-1; D is uncertain. CDR1 and CDR2 from the germline V gene are SGHRS and YFSETQ. The germline V and J ends were trimmed by 4 bases and 5 bases, with 12 bases remaining between them. The CDR3 loop spans 13 amino acids. In DNA, the CDR3 is TGCGCCAGCAGCCGGTTCGATGGAACTGAAGCTTTCTTT. Its protein product is CASSRFDGTEAFF.

The sample holds a few counts of this clonotype. This chain connects TRBV5-1 to TRBJ2-2, with 9 bases aligning to TRBD1. Germline V gene lookup returns CDR1 SGHRS and CDR2 YFSETQ. This CDR3 spans 17 amino acids. V shed 0 bases and J 3 bases; nucleotides not matched to a gene: 6. The CDR3 is CASSLAAGQGYTGELFF. CDR3 in DNA: TGCGCCAGCAGCTTGGCCGCGGGACAGGGCTACACCGGGGAGCTGTTTTTT.

The chain has TRBV7-3 and TRBJ1-1; 11 bases are a match to TRBD1. In germline, CDR1 is SGHTA, CDR2 FQGTGA. The length of the CDR3 is 14 residues. Trimming took 5 bases from V and 6 from J; bases not matched to a gene: 5. The DNA of the CDR3 is TGTGCCAGCAGCCGGACAGGGGGCGCGGCTGAAGCTTTCTTT. It is translated as CASSRTGGAAEAFF.

V gene TRBV7-9 combines with J gene TRBJ2-1, with D possibly TRBD1 on 6 matching bases. V dropped 2 bases and J dropped 3 bases, with 17 bases sitting between them. The CDR3 runs to 17 residues. Germline V gene data show CDR1 as SEHNR and CDR2 as FQNEAQ (reference sequence). The CDR3 DNA follows: TGTGCCAGCAGCTTAAATCTGGTTGGGGGCCTCTACAATGAGCAGTTCTTC. This sequence encodes CASSLNLVGGLYNEQFF.

This clonotype has more than one count but fewer than ten. This chain uses TRBV12-3 or TRBV12-4 with TRBJ1-2; 7 nucleotides line up with TRBD1. CDR3 size: 17 residues. V lost 4 bases to trimming and J lost 0 bases; unmatched junction nucleotides: 11. DNA for the CDR3: TGTGCCAGCAGTTACCACCGACAGGGAACTACTAACTATGGCTACACCTTC. Translated, it gives CASSYHRQGTTNYGYTF.

The rearrangement uses TRBV12-3 or TRBV12-4 and TRBJ2-7; 9 positions match TRBD2. V gave up 4 bases and J gave up 7 bases; unmatched junction bases: 11. The CDR3 runs to 15 residues. Written as DNA, the CDR3 is TGTGCCAGCAGTTGGGCTCCGGGACTAGCAAGTGAGCAGTACTTC. Translation gives CASSWAPGLASEQYF.

The chain links TRBV11-2 to TRBJ2-2; TRBD2 agrees at 9 bases. V trimming: 1 base; J trimming: 5 bases; junction bases outside the gene matches: 11. The V gene's germline CDR1 is SGHAT and CDR2 FQNNGV. The CDR3 contains 18 residues. The CDR3 spells CASSLVNFGTSITGELFF. CDR3 in DNA: TGTGCCAGCAGCTTAGTGAATTTCGGGACTAGCATTACCGGGGAGCTGTTTTTT.

V is TRBV19 and J is TRBJ2-1; 7 bases match TRBD2. V gave up 3 bases and J gave up 2 bases; unmatched junction bases: 10. The CDR3 sequence is 17 residues long. Germline-derived CDR1 and CDR2 are LNHDA and SQIVND (reference sequence). Here the CDR3 DNA reads TGTGCCAGTAGTATCAGAAGTCTAGCGGATACCTACAATGAGCAGTTCTTC. It encodes CASSIRSLADTYNEQFF.

This clonotype was found many times. The genes are TRBV3-1 and TRBJ1-5; D gene unclear. This CDR3 has 15 amino acids. The V and J ends lost 1 base and 6 bases respectively, with 13 bases between them. From germline, CDR1 is LGHDT and CDR2 YNNKEL (reference sequence). CDR3 sequence (DNA): TGTGCCAGCAGCCAAGTGGCAGGCAACATTCAGCCCCAGCATTTT. This codes for CASSQVAGNIQPQHF.

This clonotype has a count of ten or more. This chain links TRBV5-1 with TRBJ2-1, with D possibly being TRBD1 or TRBD2 (6 bases each). CDR1 SGHRS and CDR2 YFSETQ come from the germline V gene. Trimming took 0 bases from V and 7 from J, leaving 14 bases between them. The CDR3 spans 15 residues. The chain's CDR3 is CASSLVDKGGNEQFF. The CDR3 region has the DNA TGCGCCAGCAGCTTGGTGGACAAGGGGGGAAATGAGCAGTTCTTC. The complete variable domain, with remaining parts taken from reference TRBV5-1 and TRBJ2-1, reads KAGVTQTPRYLIKTRGQQVTLSCSPISGHRSVSWYQQTPGQGLQFLFEYFSETQRNKGNFPGRFSGRQFSNSRSEMNVSTLELGDSALYLCASSLVDKGGNEQFFGPGTRLTVL.